The 8 T cell receptor beta chains below all came from one sample that was sequenced in a study of CD8 T cells in Susac syndrome (dated by TCRdb to the late 2010s). The library relied on the immunoSEQ multiplex PCR assay. RNA was extracted using the RNeasy kit, and roughly 0.5 to 1 microgram was reverse transcribed with random hexamers. TCRdb trimmed public reads at Q25 via fastp, called clones via MiXCR and kept in-frame beta chains. CDR3 protein sequences are deduplicated, and each keeps its most common genes and DNA. This sample has a few hundred thousand distinct CDR3 sequences in its table, and roughly 95% of those were observed once. Around 0.072% of the sample goes to the ten largest clones. Material for sequencing was CD4+ T cells from PBMCs. These receptors were obtained from a human donor with multiple sclerosis.

The chain uses TRBV20-1 and TRBJ2-3; 8 bases fit TRBD2. Looked up from germline, CDR1 is DFQATT and CDR2 is SNEGSKA (reference sequence). Trimming at V came to 3 bases and at J to 4 bases, leaving 3 bases not matched to a gene. The CDR3 sequence is 13 residues long. CDR3 sequence (DNA): TGCAGTGCTAGCGGGGGGGCTGCAGATACGCAGTATTTT. Translated, it gives CSASGGAADTQYF.

The chain carries TRBV7-6 and TRBJ2-6; no clear D gene. Per the germline V gene, CDR1 is SGHVS and CDR2 is FNYEAQ. The V and J ends lost 3 bases and 0 bases respectively, with 12 bases between them. CDR3 length equals 17 residues. Written as DNA, the CDR3 is TGTGCCAGCAGCTTTCTCTGGCGAGTCTCTGGGGCCAACGTCCTGACTTTC. Its translation: CASSFLWRVSGANVLTF.

This clonotype appeared once. V is TRBV4-1 and J is TRBJ2-3; D call uncertain. CDR3 length: 13 amino acids. Trimming removed 3 bases from V and 4 bases from J, with 8 bases in between. Per germline, CDR1 MGHRA and CDR2 YSYEKL. As DNA, the CDR3 is TGCGCCAGCAGCCACCAGACCCCAGATACGCAGTATTTT. Its translation: CASSHQTPDTQYF.

This sequence joins TRBV4-2 and TRBJ2-3, with unresolved D. The V and J ends lost 4 bases and 1 base respectively, with 12 bases between them. The CDR3 contains 15 residues. The germline gives CDR1 LGHNA, CDR2 YNFKEQ. The CDR3 nucleotides read TGTGCCAGCAGCCGGGCATCCGGCGGCACAGATACGCAGTATTTT. It codes for CASSRASGGTDTQYF.

The chain is built from TRBV4-2 and TRBJ2-7, with 8 bases that match TRBD2. The CDR3 is 17 amino acids. Germline assignment: CDR1 LGHNA and CDR2 YNFKEQ. Unmatched junction bases numbered 11, after V lost 0 bases and J lost 4 bases. The CDR3 coding sequence is TGTGCCAGCAGCCAAGAGAAGGAGCTAGCGGGTGGGTACGAGCAGTACTTC. Protein: CASSQEKELAGGYEQYF.

This clonotype was seen once. J is TRBJ2-3 and V is TRBV28, with a weak D call TRBD2 (5 bases). Per the germline V gene, CDR1 is MDHEN and CDR2 is SYDVKM. CDR3 length: 13 residues. The germline V and J ends were trimmed by 5 bases and 2 bases, with 8 bases remaining between them. The CDR3 sequence: CASSGGVTDTQYF. The CDR3 DNA is TGTGCCAGCAGTGGAGGCGTCACAGATACGCAGTATTTT.

The V and J genes are TRBV6-2 or TRBV6-3 and TRBJ2-5; D unclear. V was shortened by 2 bases and J by 4 bases, with 11 bases between the two germline ends. The CDR3 has 14 amino acids. In germline, CDR1 is MNHEY, CDR2 SVGEGT. CDR3 region: CASSYPGFLETQYF. The CDR3 DNA reads as TGTGCCAGCAGTTACCCGGGTTTTCTAGAGACCCAGTACTTC.

V usage is TRBV28 and J usage is TRBJ1-1, with D possibly matching TRBD1 (6 bases). The CDR3 is made up of 14 amino acids. CDR1 MDHEN and CDR2 SYDVKM come from the germline V gene. With 7 bases removed from V and 0 bases from J, the gap between germline ends came to 12 bases. This chain's CDR3 is CASTLKGVNTEAFF. In nucleotides, the CDR3 is TGTGCCAGCACCCTAAAGGGGGTGAACACTGAAGCTTTCTTT. Full variable domain (rest looked up from reference TRBV28 and TRBJ1-1): DVKVTQSSRYLVKRTGEKVFLECVQDMDHENMFWYRQDPGLGLRLIYFSYDVKMKEKGDIPEGYSVSREKKERFSLILESASTNQTSMYLCASTLKGVNTEAFFGQGTRLTVV.